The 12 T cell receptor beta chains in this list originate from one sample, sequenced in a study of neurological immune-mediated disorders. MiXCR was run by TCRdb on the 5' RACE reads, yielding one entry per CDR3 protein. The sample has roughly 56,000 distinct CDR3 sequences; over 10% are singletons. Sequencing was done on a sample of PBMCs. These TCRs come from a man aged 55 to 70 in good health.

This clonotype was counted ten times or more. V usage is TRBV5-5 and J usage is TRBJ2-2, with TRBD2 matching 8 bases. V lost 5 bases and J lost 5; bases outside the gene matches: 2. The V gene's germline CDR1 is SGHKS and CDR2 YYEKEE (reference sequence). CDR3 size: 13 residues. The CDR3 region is CASRRGVTGELFF. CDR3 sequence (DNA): TGTGCCAGCAGGCGGGGGGTAACCGGGGAGCTGTTTTTT.

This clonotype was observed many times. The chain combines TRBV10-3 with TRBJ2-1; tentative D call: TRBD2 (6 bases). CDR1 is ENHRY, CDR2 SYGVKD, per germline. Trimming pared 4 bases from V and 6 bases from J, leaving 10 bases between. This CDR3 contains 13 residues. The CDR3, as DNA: TGTGCCATCAGTGGGACTACCAGCAATGAGCAGTTCTTC. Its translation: CAISGTTSNEQFF.

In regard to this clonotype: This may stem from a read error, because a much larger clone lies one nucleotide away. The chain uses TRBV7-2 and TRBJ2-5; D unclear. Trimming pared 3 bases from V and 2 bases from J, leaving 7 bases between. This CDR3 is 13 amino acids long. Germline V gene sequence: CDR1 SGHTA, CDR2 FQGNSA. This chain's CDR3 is CASSFGQQETQYF. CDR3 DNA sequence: TGTGCCAGCAGCTTCGGGCAGCAAGAGACCCAGTACTTC.

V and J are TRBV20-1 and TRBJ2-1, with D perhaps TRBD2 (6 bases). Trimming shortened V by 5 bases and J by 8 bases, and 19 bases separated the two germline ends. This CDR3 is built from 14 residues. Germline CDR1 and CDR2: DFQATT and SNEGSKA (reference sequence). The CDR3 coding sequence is TGCAGTGCTGCTGACCTAGTGGGGAGGTATGAGCAGTTCTTC. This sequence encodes CSAADLVGRYEQFF.

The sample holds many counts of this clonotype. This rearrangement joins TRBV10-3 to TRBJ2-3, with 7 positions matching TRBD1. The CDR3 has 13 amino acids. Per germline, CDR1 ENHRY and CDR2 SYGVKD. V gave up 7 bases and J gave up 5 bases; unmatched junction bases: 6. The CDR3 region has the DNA TGTGCCATCAACAGACAGGGTAAAGATACGCAGTATTTT. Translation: CAINRQGKDTQYF.

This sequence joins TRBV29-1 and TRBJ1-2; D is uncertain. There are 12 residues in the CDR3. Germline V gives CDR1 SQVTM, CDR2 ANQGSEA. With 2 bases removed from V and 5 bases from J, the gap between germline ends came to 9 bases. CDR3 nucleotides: TGCAGCGTTGAAAACAGCCGATATGGCTACACCTTC. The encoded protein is CSVENSRYGYTF.

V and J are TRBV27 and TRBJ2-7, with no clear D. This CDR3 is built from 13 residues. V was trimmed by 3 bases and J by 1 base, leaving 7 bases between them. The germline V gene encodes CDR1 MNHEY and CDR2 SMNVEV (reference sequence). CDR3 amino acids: CASSFIGSYEQYF. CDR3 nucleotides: TGTGCCAGCAGTTTTATAGGTTCCTACGAGCAGTACTTC.

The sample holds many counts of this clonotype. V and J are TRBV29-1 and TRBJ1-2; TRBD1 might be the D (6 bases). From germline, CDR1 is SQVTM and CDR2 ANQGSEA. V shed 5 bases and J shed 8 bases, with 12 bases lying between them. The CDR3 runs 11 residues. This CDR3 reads CSVHTGRGYTF. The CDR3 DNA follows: TGCAGCGTTCATACAGGGCGCGGCTACACCTTC. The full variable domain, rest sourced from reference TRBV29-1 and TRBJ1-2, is SAVISQKPSRDICQRGTSLTIQCQVDSQVTMMFWYRQQPGQSLTLIATANQGSEATYESGFVIDKFPISRPNLTFSTLTVSNMSPEDSSIYLCSVHTGRGYTFGSGTRLTVV.

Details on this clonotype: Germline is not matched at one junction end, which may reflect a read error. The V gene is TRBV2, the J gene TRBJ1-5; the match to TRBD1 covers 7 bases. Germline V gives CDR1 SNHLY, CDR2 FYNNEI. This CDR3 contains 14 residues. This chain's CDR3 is CASSEDQGDQPQHF. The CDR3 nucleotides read TGCGCCAGCAGTGAAGATCAGGGGGATCAGCCCCAGCATTTT.

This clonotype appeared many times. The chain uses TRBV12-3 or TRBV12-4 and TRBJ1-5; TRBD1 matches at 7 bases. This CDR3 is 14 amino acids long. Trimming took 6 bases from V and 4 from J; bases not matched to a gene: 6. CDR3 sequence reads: CASRIQGTNQPQHF. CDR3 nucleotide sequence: TGTGCCAGCAGGATACAGGGGACAAATCAGCCCCAGCATTTT.

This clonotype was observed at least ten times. The CDR3, as DNA: TGTGCCAGCATTCGGACAGGCCTCACTGAAGCTTTCTTT. This encodes CASIRTGLTEAFF. V and J are TRBV12-3 or TRBV12-4 and TRBJ1-1; the match to TRBD1 covers 7 bases. V shed 7 bases, J shed 4 bases, and the junction held 6 bases outside the gene matches. The CDR3 is made up of 13 amino acids.

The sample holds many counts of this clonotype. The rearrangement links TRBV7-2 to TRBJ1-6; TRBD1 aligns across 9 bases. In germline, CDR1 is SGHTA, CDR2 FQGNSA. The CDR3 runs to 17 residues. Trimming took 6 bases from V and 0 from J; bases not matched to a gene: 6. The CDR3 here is CASRPQGASSYNSPLHF. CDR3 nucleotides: TGTGCCAGCAGGCCACAGGGGGCTAGCTCCTATAATTCACCCCTCCACTTT.